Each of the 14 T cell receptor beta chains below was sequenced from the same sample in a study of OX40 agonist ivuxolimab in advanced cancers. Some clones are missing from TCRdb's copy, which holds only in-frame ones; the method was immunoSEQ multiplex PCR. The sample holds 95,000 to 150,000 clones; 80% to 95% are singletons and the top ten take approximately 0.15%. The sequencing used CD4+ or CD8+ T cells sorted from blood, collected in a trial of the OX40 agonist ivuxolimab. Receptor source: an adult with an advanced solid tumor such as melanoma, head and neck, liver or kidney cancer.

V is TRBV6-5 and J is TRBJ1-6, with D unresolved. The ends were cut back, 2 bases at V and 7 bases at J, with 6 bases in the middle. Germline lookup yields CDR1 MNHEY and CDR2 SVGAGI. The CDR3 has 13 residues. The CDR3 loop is CASSYEANSPLHF. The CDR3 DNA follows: TGTGCCAGCAGTTACGAAGCGAATTCACCCCTCCACTTT.

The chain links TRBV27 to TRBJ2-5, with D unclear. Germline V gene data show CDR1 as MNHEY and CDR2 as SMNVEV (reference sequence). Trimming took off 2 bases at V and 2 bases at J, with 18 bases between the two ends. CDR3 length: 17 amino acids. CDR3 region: CASSLNSLMGSQETQYF. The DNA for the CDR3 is TGTGCCAGCAGTTTAAATAGCCTCATGGGTTCTCAAGAGACCCAGTACTTC.

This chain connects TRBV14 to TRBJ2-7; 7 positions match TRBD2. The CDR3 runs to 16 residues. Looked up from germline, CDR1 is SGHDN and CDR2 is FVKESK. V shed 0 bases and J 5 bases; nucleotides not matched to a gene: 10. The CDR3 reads CASSQDLSGGFDEQYF. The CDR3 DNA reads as TGTGCCAGCAGCCAAGATCTTTCGGGGGGTTTCGACGAGCAGTACTTC.

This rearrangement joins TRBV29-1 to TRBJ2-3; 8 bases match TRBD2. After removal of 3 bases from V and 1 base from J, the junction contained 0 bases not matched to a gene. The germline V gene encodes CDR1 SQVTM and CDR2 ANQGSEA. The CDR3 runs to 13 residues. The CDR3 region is CSVETSGTDTQYF. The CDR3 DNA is TGCAGCGTTGAGACTAGCGGCACAGATACGCAGTATTTT.

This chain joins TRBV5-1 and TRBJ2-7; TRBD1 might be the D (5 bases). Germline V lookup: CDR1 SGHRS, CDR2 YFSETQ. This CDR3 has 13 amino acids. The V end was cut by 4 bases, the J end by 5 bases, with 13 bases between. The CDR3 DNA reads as TGCGCCAGCAGCAAAACACAGGTTAACGAGCAGTACTTC. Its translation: CASSKTQVNEQYF.

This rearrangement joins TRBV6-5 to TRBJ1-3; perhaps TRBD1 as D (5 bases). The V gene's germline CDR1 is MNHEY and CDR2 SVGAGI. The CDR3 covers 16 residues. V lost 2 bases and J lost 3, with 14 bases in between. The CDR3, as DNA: TGTGCCAGCAGTTACGGGGGAGGGCTCGGTGGAAACACCATATATTTT. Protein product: CASSYGGGLGGNTIYF.

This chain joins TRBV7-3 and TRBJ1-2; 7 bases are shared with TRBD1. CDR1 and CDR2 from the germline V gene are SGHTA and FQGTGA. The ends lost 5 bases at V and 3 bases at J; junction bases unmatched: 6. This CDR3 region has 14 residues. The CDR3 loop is CASSPRQGDYGYTF. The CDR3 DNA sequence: TGTGCCAGCAGCCCCAGACAGGGAGACTATGGCTACACCTTC. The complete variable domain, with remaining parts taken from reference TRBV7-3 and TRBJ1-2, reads GAGVSQTPSNKVTEKGKYVELRCDPISGHTALYWYRQSLGQGPEFLIYFQGTGAADDSGLPNDRFFAVRPEGSVSTLKIQRTERGDSAVYLCASSPRQGDYGYTFGSGTRLTVV.

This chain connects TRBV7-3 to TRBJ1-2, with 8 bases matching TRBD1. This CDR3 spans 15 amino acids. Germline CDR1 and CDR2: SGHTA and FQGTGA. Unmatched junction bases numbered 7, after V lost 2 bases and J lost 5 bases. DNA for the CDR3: TGTGCCAGCAGCTTAGAGGGGACAGGAAATTATGGCTACACCTTC. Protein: CASSLEGTGNYGYTF.

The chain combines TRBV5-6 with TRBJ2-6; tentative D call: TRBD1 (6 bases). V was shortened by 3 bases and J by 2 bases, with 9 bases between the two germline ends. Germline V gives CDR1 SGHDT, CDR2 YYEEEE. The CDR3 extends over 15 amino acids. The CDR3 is CASSSGQPGANVLTF. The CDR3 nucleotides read TGTGCCAGCAGCTCGGGACAACCTGGGGCCAACGTCCTGACTTTC. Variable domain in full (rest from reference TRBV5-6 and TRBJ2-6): DAGVTQSPTHLIKTRGQQVTLRCSPKSGHDTVSWYQQALGQGPQFIFQYYEEEERQRGNFPDRFSGHQFPNYSSELNVNALLLGDSALYLCASSSGQPGANVLTFGAGSRLTVL.

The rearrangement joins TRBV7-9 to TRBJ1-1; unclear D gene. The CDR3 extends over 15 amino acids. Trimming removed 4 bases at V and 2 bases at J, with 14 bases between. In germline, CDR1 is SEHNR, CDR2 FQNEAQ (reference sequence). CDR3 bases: TGTGCCAGCAGCTCCCCGGGCTCCACAAACACTGAAGCTTTCTTT. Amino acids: CASSSPGSTNTEAFF. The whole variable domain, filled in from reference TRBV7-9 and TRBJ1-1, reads DTGVSQNPRHKITKRGQNVTFRCDPISEHNRLYWYRQTLGQGPEFLTYFQNEAQLEKSRLLSDRFSAERPKGSFSTLEIQRTEQGDSAMYLCASSSPGSTNTEAFFGQGTRLTVV.

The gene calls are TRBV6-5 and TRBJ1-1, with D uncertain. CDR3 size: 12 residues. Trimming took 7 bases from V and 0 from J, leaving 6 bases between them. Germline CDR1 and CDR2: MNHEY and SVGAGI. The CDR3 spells CASNTVNTEAFF. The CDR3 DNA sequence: TGTGCCAGCAACACGGTGAACACTGAAGCTTTCTTT.

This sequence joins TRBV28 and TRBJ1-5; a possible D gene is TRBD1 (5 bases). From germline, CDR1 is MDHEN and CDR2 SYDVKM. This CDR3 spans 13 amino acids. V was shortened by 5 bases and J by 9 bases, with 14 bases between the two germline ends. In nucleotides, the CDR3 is TGTGCCAGCAGTCCGGGGCGTGATAGGCCCCAGCATTTT. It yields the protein CASSPGRDRPQHF.

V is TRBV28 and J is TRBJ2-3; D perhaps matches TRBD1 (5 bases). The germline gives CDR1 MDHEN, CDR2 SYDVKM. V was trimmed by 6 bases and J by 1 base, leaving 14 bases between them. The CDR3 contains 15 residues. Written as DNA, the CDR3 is TGTGCCAGCAGACCCTGGGCAGGGCGCACAGATACGCAGTATTTT. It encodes CASRPWAGRTDTQYF.

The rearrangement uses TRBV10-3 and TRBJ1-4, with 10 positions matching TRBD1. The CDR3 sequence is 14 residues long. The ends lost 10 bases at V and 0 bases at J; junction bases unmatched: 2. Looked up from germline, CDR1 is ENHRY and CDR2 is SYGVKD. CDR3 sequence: CATGQGSTNEKLFF. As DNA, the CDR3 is TGTGCCACGGGACAGGGGTCAACTAATGAAAAACTGTTTTTT.